Listed here are 17 T cell receptor beta chains from one sample, sequenced in a study of response to subunit inactivated influenza vaccine. TCRdb fed the RT-PCR reads into MiXCR, producing one record per CDR3 protein. The sample includes a few hundred thousand distinct CDR3 sequences, 12% to 15% of them seen just once. The material was PBMCs from blood, obtained roughly 13 days after vaccination. The receptors here all came from a man aged 50-60 years who received an inactivated influenza vaccine.

The chain uses TRBV20-1 and TRBJ2-7; 9 nucleotides line up with TRBD1. CDR1 is DFQATT and CDR2 is SNEGSKA in the germline V gene (reference sequence). The CDR3 length is 14 residues. The J segment lost 0 bases and the V segment lost 3 bases, leaving 3 bases of the junction unmatched. The CDR3 region has the DNA TGCAGTGCTAGTGGACAGGGGACCTCCTACGAGCAGTACTTC. It yields the protein CSASGQGTSYEQYF.

The genes are TRBV30 and TRBJ1-1; perhaps TRBD1 as D (6 bases). Germline lookup yields CDR1 GTSNPN and CDR2 SVGIG (reference sequence). The CDR3 has 14 residues. The V and J ends lost 1 base and 4 bases respectively, with 13 bases between them. CDR3: CAWSGTGLSTEAFF. For the CDR3, the DNA is TGTGCCTGGAGTGGTACAGGGTTGAGCACTGAAGCTTTCTTT.

This clonotype was counted only a few times. The rearrangement joins TRBV18 to TRBJ2-3; D unclear. The germline V gene encodes CDR1 KGHSH and CDR2 LQKENI. The CDR3 sequence is 15 residues long. The V and J ends lost 5 bases and 1 base respectively, with 13 bases between them. The CDR3 DNA follows: TGTGCCAGCTCAGCAAGAGAAGGAGGCACAGATACGCAGTATTTT. Residues: CASSAREGGTDTQYF. The complete variable domain, with remaining parts taken from reference TRBV18 and TRBJ2-3, reads NAGVMQNPRHLVRRRGQEARLRCSPMKGHSHVYWYRQLPEEGLKFMVYLQKENIIDESGMPKERFSAEFPKEGPSILRIQQVVRGDSAAYFCASSAREGGTDTQYFGPGTRLTVL.

This clonotype was detected a few times. The chain uses TRBV6-1 and TRBJ1-2, with 7 positions matching TRBD1. This CDR3 comprises 16 residues. The junction had 12 bases not matched to a gene; V was cut back by 3 bases and J by 5 bases. From germline, CDR1 is MNHNS and CDR2 SASEGT. In DNA form, the CDR3 reads TGTGCCAGCAGTGAGCTCAGGACAGGTCTCGTTTATGGCTACACCTTC. Amino acid sequence: CASSELRTGLVYGYTF.

This clonotype was seen more than once but under ten times. The gene calls are TRBV18 and TRBJ1-1, with 12 nucleotides matching TRBD1. In germline, CDR1 is KGHSH, CDR2 LQKENI. V shed 2 bases, J shed 8 bases, and the junction held 0 bases outside the gene matches. The CDR3 has 13 residues. The DNA of the CDR3 is TGTGCCAGCTCACCAGGGACAGGGGGCGAAGCTTTCTTT. Its translation: CASSPGTGGEAFF.

At least ten counts were recorded for this clonotype. The rearrangement uses TRBV3-1 and TRBJ1-6, with a possible D match to TRBD1 (6 bases). CDR1 and CDR2 from the germline V gene are LGHDT and YNNKEL (reference sequence). The V and J ends lost 1 base and 9 bases respectively, with 13 bases between them. The CDR3 loop spans 15 amino acids. The CDR3 DNA sequence: TGTGCCAGCAGCCAAGGGTACAGGGTGCGTTCACCCCTCCACTTT. Amino acid sequence: CASSQGYRVRSPLHF. Complete variable domain (other parts from reference TRBV3-1 and TRBJ1-6): DTAVSQTPKYLVTQMGNDKSIKCEQNLGHDTMYWYKQDSKKFLKIMFSYNNKELIINETVPNRFSPKSPDKAHLNLHINSLELGDSAVYFCASSQGYRVRSPLHFGNGTRLTVT.

For the CDR3, the DNA is TGCGCCAGCAGCTTGCCCCCTATCCAAGAGACCCAGTACTTC. Translation: CASSLPPIQETQYF. This sequence joins TRBV5-1 and TRBJ2-5; D remains ambiguous. Germline lookup yields CDR1 SGHRS and CDR2 YFSETQ. This CDR3 is 14 amino acids long. Between the trimmed V and J ends, which lost 1 base and 1 base, there was a span of 8 bases.

This clonotype was observed a few times. The CDR3 DNA sequence: TGTGCCAGCAGCTACCTCTTTGGCGCCAGCTCCTACAATGAGCAGTTCTTC. This sequence encodes CASSYLFGASSYNEQFF. V gene TRBV7-2 combines with J gene TRBJ2-1; no clear D. Germline V CDR1 and CDR2: SGHTA, FQGNSA. Between the trimmed V and J ends, which lost 4 bases and 0 bases, there was a span of 16 bases. This CDR3 region has 17 residues. Variable domain in full (rest from reference TRBV7-2 and TRBJ2-1): GAGVSQSPSNKVTEKGKDVELRCDPISGHTALYWYRQSLGQGLEFLIYFQGNSAPDKSGLPSDRFSAERTGGSVSTLTIQRTQQEDSAVYLCASSYLFGASSYNEQFFGPGTRLTVL.

The chain recombines TRBV14 with TRBJ2-2; 10 nucleotides agree with TRBD1. This CDR3 spans 22 amino acids. The trim removed 0 bases at V and 3 bases at J, leaving 19 bases unmatched. Germline values: CDR1 SGHDN, CDR2 FVKESK. CDR3 DNA: TGTGCCAGCAGCCAAGAGTTGAGCCTCCAAGCGACCGGGACAGGGGACACCGGGGAGCTGTTTTTT. It is translated as CASSQELSLQATGTGDTGELFF.

This clonotype appeared many times. The chain is built from TRBV4-3 and TRBJ1-1; D not resolved. The CDR3 consists of 13 residues. Germline CDR1 reads LGHNA; CDR2 reads YSLEER. V was shortened by 0 bases and J by 2 bases, with 4 bases between the two germline ends. As DNA, the CDR3 is TGCGCCAGCAGCCAAGAGTCTAACACTGAAGCTTTCTTT. It is translated as CASSQESNTEAFF.

This chain links TRBV7-2 with TRBJ2-5; D perhaps matches TRBD2 (6 bases). Per the germline V gene, CDR1 is SGHTA and CDR2 is FQGNSA. Trimming shortened V by 5 bases and J by 3 bases, and 19 bases separated the two germline ends. The CDR3 has 16 amino acids. In DNA, the CDR3 is TGTGCCAGCAGCCCCCCGGGGGTGCGGACAAAAGAGACCCAGTACTTC. Its protein product is CASSPPGVRTKETQYF.

A few counts support this clonotype. The chain links TRBV4-2 to TRBJ2-6; TRBD2 matches at 9 bases. The junction had 14 bases not matched to a gene; V was cut back by 1 base and J by 1 base. Germline CDR1 LGHNA, CDR2 YNFKEQ. The CDR3 runs to 21 residues. The CDR3 loop reads CASSQARGESGGPSGANVLTF. CDR3 DNA: TGTGCCAGCAGCCAAGCGAGGGGGGAAAGCGGGGGGCCTTCTGGGGCCAACGTCCTGACTTTC.

This clonotype has only one observation. V and J are TRBV5-1 and TRBJ2-5; no reliable D call. V lost 0 bases and J 4 bases, leaving 13 bases between the germline ends. The CDR3 is 15 amino acids. The germline CDR1 and CDR2 sequences are SGHRS and YFSETQ. CDR3 region: CASSLGSTPPETQYF. CDR3 in DNA: TGCGCCAGCAGCTTGGGATCGACCCCCCCAGAGACCCAGTACTTC.

The chain carries TRBV29-1 and TRBJ2-2, with 9 nucleotides matching TRBD2. The length of the CDR3 is 14 residues. Per the germline V gene, CDR1 is SQVTM and CDR2 is ANQGSEA. With 7 bases clipped from V and 6 bases from J, the junction kept 9 bases outside the gene matches. The CDR3 loop is CSALPGLASGELFF. CDR3 coding DNA: TGCAGCGCGCTACCGGGACTAGCTTCCGGGGAGCTGTTTTTT.

The chain joins TRBV9 to TRBJ2-7; TRBD2 is a possible D gene (6 bases). The CDR3 runs to 15 residues. Germline CDR1 and CDR2: SGDLS and YYNGEE. Trimming removed 0 bases from V and 2 bases from J, with 12 bases in between. CDR3 amino acids: CASSVVPSDTYEQYF. Written as DNA, the CDR3 is TGTGCCAGCAGCGTAGTACCTAGCGACACCTACGAGCAGTACTTC.

This clonotype was picked up a small number of times. The chain couples TRBV28 to TRBJ2-5, with D perhaps matching TRBD1 or TRBD2 (6 bases each). This CDR3 is 14 amino acids long. Looked up from germline, CDR1 is MDHEN and CDR2 is SYDVKM. Trimming took off 7 bases at V and 4 bases at J, with 16 bases between the two ends. The chain's CDR3 is CASNLLGGGETQYF. Here the CDR3 DNA reads TGTGCCAGCAACCTTCTGGGGGGCGGAGAGACCCAGTACTTC.

This clonotype was detected a few times. The chain recombines TRBV2 with TRBJ2-4; 8 positions match TRBD2. V shed 4 bases and J 1 base; nucleotides not matched to a gene: 3. The CDR3 has 15 residues. From germline, CDR1 is SNHLY and CDR2 FYNNEI. This CDR3 is CASSVVAGAKNIQYF. CDR3 sequence (DNA): TGTGCCAGCAGTGTGGTAGCGGGGGCCAAAAACATTCAGTACTTC. Based on the CDR3 plus reference TRBV2 and TRBJ2-4, the full variable domain is EPEVTQTPSHQVTQMGQEVILRCVPISNHLYFYWYRQILGQKVEFLVSFYNNEISEKSEIFDDQFSVERPDGSNFTLKIRSTKLEDSAMYFCASSVVAGAKNIQYFGAGTRLSVL.